Below, 26 T cell receptor beta chains from the same sample are listed, as sequenced in a study of PD-L1 blockade in urothelial cancer (dated by TCRdb to 2017 to 2019). Library method: the immunoSEQ multiplex PCR assay. In its TCRdb copy, this immuneACCESS table keeps in-frame sequences only and misses some clones. Where compared with another copy, unresolved V genes explain less than half of these, and the others have no known cause. This sample is represented by more than 45,000 clones; around four fifths of them were singletons. Of the sample, 1.5% to 2% is held by the ten largest clones. This sample's time point label indicates: pretreatment peripheral blood. Sequencing was performed on PBMCs, taken around atezolizumab (anti-PD-L1) treatment. These receptors all stem from a man between 50 and 59 years old with urothelial cancer.

V gene TRBV19 combines with J gene TRBJ2-3; the D gene is possibly TRBD2 (6 bases). V was clipped by 6 bases and J by 10 bases, with 11 bases between them. The CDR3 runs 11 residues. The germline V gene has CDR1 LNHDA and CDR2 SQIVND (reference sequence). This chain's CDR3 is CASREGWAQYF. CDR3 bases: TGTGCCAGTAGGGAGGGCTGGGCGCAGTATTTT.

The chain combines TRBV28 with TRBJ2-5, with 11 bases that match TRBD2. CDR3 size: 16 residues. Germline V gene sequence: CDR1 MDHEN, CDR2 SYDVKM. V dropped 2 bases and J dropped 2; count of bases not matched to a gene: 4. The CDR3 nucleotides read TGTGCCAGCAGTTTACCGGGACTAGCGGTACAAGAGACCCAGTACTTC. The encoded protein is CASSLPGLAVQETQYF.

This chain joins TRBV19 and TRBJ2-5, with 7 bases aligning to TRBD2. This CDR3 is 18 amino acids long. V gave up 3 bases and J gave up 3 bases; unmatched junction bases: 16. CDR1 and CDR2 from the germline V gene are LNHDA and SQIVND (reference sequence). This CDR3 is CASSISPPGGVSKETQYF. CDR3 DNA sequence: TGTGCCAGTAGTATTAGTCCTCCGGGGGGTGTATCAAAAGAGACCCAGTACTTC.

This chain links TRBV10-3 with TRBJ2-1; TRBD2 agrees at 10 bases. The ends lost 3 bases at V and 7 bases at J; junction bases unmatched: 3. This CDR3 region has 14 residues. From germline, CDR1 is ENHRY and CDR2 SYGVKD. The CDR3 here is CAISDLLAGNEQFF. The CDR3 DNA sequence: TGTGCCATCAGTGACCTACTAGCGGGGAATGAGCAGTTCTTC.

The chain is built from TRBV30 and TRBJ2-2; possible D gene TRBD2, 6 bases. Trimming left V 5 bases short and J 6 bases short, with 19 bases between. Germline V lookup: CDR1 GTSNPN, CDR2 SVGIG (reference sequence). The CDR3 is made up of 15 amino acids. DNA of the CDR3: TGTGCCTGGGCCGGGACTCCCCGGAAAGCCGGGGAGCTGTTTTTT. Residues: CAWAGTPRKAGELFF.

This clone is a singleton in its sample. The rearrangement links TRBV4-1 to TRBJ1-5, with TRBD1 as a possible D gene (5 bases). There are 14 residues in the CDR3. V shed 4 bases and J shed 5 bases, with 12 bases lying between them. Germline CDR1 and CDR2: MGHRA and YSYEKL. For the CDR3, the DNA is TGCGCCAGCAGCCCCGGGGGGAGGGATCAGCCCCAGCATTTT. Translating gives CASSPGGRDQPQHF.

The rearrangement uses TRBV28 and TRBJ1-5; D is unclear. V lost 7 bases and J 0 bases, leaving 13 bases between the germline ends. The CDR3 has 15 amino acids. Germline loops: CDR1 MDHEN, CDR2 SYDVKM. The CDR3 is CASKNSPHSNQPQHF. The CDR3 DNA reads as TGTGCCAGCAAAAACAGCCCCCATAGCAATCAGCCCCAGCATTTT.

The gene calls are TRBV2 and TRBJ2-6; tentative D call: TRBD1 (6 bases). V was shortened by 2 bases and J by 6 bases, with 8 bases between the two germline ends. This CDR3 has 14 amino acids. Germline CDR1 SNHLY, CDR2 FYNNEI. This chain's CDR3 is CASSENRAANVLTF. As DNA, the CDR3 is TGTGCCAGCAGTGAAAACAGGGCGGCCAACGTCCTGACTTTC.

V gene TRBV4-1 combines with J gene TRBJ2-1; 7 bases fit TRBD2. The germline V gene has CDR1 MGHRA and CDR2 YSYEKL. This CDR3 is 15 amino acids long. The V segment lost 1 base and the J segment 2 bases; nucleotides outside the gene matches: 2. CDR3 bases: TGCGCCAGCAGCCAAGGGAGCGGGACCTACAATGAGCAGTTCTTC. Protein product: CASSQGSGTYNEQFF.

CDR3 DNA: TGTGCCAGTAAGGCCCCCGGACAAGGGACTGGGGATGAGCAGTTCTTC. It yields the protein CASKAPGQGTGDEQFF. This chain connects TRBV19 to TRBJ2-1; TRBD2 is a possible D gene (6 bases). There are 16 residues in the CDR3. Germline V CDR1 and CDR2: LNHDA, SQIVND (reference sequence). The ends were cut back, 7 bases at V and 8 bases at J, with 24 bases in the middle. Supplemented by reference TRBV19 and TRBJ2-1, the full variable domain reads DGGITQSPKYLFRKEGQNVTLSCEQNLNHDAMYWYRQDPGQGLRLIYYSQIVNDFQKGDIAEGYSVSREKKESFPLTVTSAQKNPTAFYLCASKAPGQGTGDEQFFGPGTRLTVL.

Only one count was recorded for this clone. The chain has TRBV27 and TRBJ2-6; the match to TRBD1 covers 9 bases. The V gene end was trimmed by 4 bases and the J gene end by 2 bases; junction bases not matched to a gene: 6. The germline gives CDR1 MNHEY, CDR2 SMNVEV (reference sequence). The CDR3 has 17 amino acids. This CDR3 is CASSSGQGGAGANVLTF. The CDR3 bases are TGTGCCAGCAGTTCGGGACAGGGTGGGGCTGGGGCCAACGTCCTGACTTTC. The variable domain in full, with the rest retrieved from reference TRBV27 and TRBJ2-6, is EAQVTQNPRYLITVTGKKLTVTCSQNMNHEYMSWYRQDPGLGLRQIYYSMNVEVTDKGDVPEGYKVSRKEKRNFPLILESPSPNQTSLYFCASSSGQGGAGANVLTFGAGSRLTVL.

This chain links TRBV6-1 with TRBJ1-5; TRBD1 matches 7 bases. CDR1 is MNHNS, CDR2 SASEGT, per germline. Trimming removed 6 bases from V and 3 bases from J; junction bases left unmatched: 8. The CDR3 is made up of 15 amino acids. In nucleotides, the CDR3 is TGTGCCAGCAGACCGACAGGGAGAGACAATCAGCCCCAGCATTTT. This encodes CASRPTGRDNQPQHF.

V gene TRBV7-9 combines with J gene TRBJ1-2; the match to TRBD1 covers 7 bases. The J segment lost 3 bases and the V segment lost 5 bases, leaving 9 bases of the junction unmatched. Germline V gene sequence: CDR1 SEHNR, CDR2 FQNEAQ (reference sequence). This CDR3 is built from 15 residues. The CDR3 DNA is TGTGCCAGCAGCGGAGAGGGGGCCCTCTACTATGGCTACACCTTC. Translation: CASSGEGALYYGYTF.

The rearrangement uses TRBV9 and TRBJ2-5; 9 nucleotides match TRBD2. CDR1 and CDR2 from the germline V gene are SGDLS and YYNGEE. V was pared by 4 bases and J by 3 bases, with 10 bases of the junction left unmatched. CDR3 length: 16 amino acids. The CDR3 reads CASSLRPSSGKETQYF. The CDR3 nucleotides read TGTGCCAGCAGCCTCCGACCCTCTAGCGGGAAAGAGACCCAGTACTTC.

This clone appeared once. This sequence joins TRBV15 and TRBJ2-2, with 14 bases matching TRBD2. J lost 0 bases, V lost 1 base, and 10 bases had no gene match. Germline values: CDR1 LNHNV, CDR2 YYDKDF (reference sequence). This CDR3 contains 21 residues. The CDR3 protein is CATSRGGLAGGGWANTGELFF. CDR3 bases: TGTGCCACCAGCAGAGGTGGACTAGCGGGAGGAGGTTGGGCGAACACCGGGGAGCTGTTTTTT.

The rearrangement joins TRBV18 to TRBJ1-1; 7 bases align to TRBD1. Germline CDR1 and CDR2: KGHSH and LQKENI. This CDR3 has 14 residues. Germline trimming cut 3 bases from V and 2 bases from J; bases unmatched to any gene: 3. The CDR3 is CASSPGQPNTEAFF. The DNA of the CDR3 is TGTGCCAGCTCACCGGGACAGCCAAACACTGAAGCTTTCTTT. The complete variable domain, with remaining parts taken from reference TRBV18 and TRBJ1-1, reads NAGVMQNPRHLVRRRGQEARLRCSPMKGHSHVYWYRQLPEEGLKFMVYLQKENIIDESGMPKERFSAEFPKEGPSILRIQQVVRGDSAAYFCASSPGQPNTEAFFGQGTRLTVV.

This clone was recorded a few times. The gene calls are TRBV7-3 and TRBJ2-2; D is perhaps TRBD1 (5 bases). There are 12 residues in the CDR3. Germline-derived CDR1 and CDR2 are SGHTA and FQGTGA. Trimming took off 5 bases at V and 7 bases at J, with 8 bases between the two ends. This chain's CDR3 is CASSPQGGELFF. CDR3 sequence (DNA): TGTGCCAGCAGCCCCCAGGGCGGGGAGCTGTTTTTT.

The CDR3 loop reads CASSSIPYGLAGVGNEQFF. As DNA, the CDR3 is TGTGCCAGCAGTTCAATACCCTACGGACTAGCGGGAGTGGGCAATGAGCAGTTCTTC. V gene TRBV27 combines with J gene TRBJ2-1; 13 bases agree with TRBD2. The CDR3 has 19 residues. V was clipped by 4 bases and J by 6 bases; unmatched bases: 15. Germline assignment: CDR1 MNHEY and CDR2 SMNVEV (reference sequence).

This clone was seen only a few times. This chain joins TRBV5-1 and TRBJ2-7; 13 bases line up with TRBD2. This CDR3 has 15 residues. J gave up 3 bases and V 4 bases, and 4 bases lay outside the gene matches. Germline V gene sequence: CDR1 SGHRS, CDR2 YFSETQ. CDR3 protein: CASSLGLAGVYEQYF. The CDR3 DNA follows: TGCGCCAGCAGCCTCGGACTAGCGGGAGTCTACGAGCAGTACTTC.

The chain joins TRBV2 to TRBJ1-2; D is unclear. The CDR3 is made up of 16 amino acids. CDR1 SNHLY and CDR2 FYNNEI come from the germline V gene. The V and J ends lost 2 bases and 7 bases respectively, with 20 bases between them. For the CDR3, the DNA is TGTGCCAGCAGTGAAAAGCGGACGACTATCGGGGTTGGCTACACCTTC. Protein sequence: CASSEKRTTIGVGYTF.

This chain joins TRBV5-4 and TRBJ2-7, with 7 bases identical to TRBD1. J lost 6 bases, V lost 7 bases, and 10 bases had no gene match. The CDR3 length is 13 residues. Germline V lookup: CDR1 SGHNT, CDR2 YYREEE (reference sequence). The CDR3 spells CASHLTGTGEQYV. The DNA for the CDR3 is TGTGCCAGCCACCTGACAGGGACCGGCGAGCAGTACGTC.

V is TRBV7-9 and J is TRBJ2-7; D perhaps matches TRBD1 (6 bases). The CDR3 has 15 amino acids. The ends were cut back, 1 base at V and 2 bases at J, with 12 bases in the middle. CDR1 SEHNR and CDR2 FQNEAQ come from the germline V gene (reference sequence). The CDR3 DNA reads as TGTGCCAGCAGCTTAGAGTCAGGACAGACCTACGAGCAGTACTTC. This sequence encodes CASSLESGQTYEQYF.

CDR3 residues: CATSRAPSGSETQYF. The CDR3 nucleotides are TGTGCCACCAGCAGAGCCCCTAGCGGGAGTGAGACCCAGTACTTC. This chain joins TRBV15 and TRBJ2-5, with TRBD2 matching over 10 bases. The CDR3 loop spans 15 amino acids. Germline CDR1 and CDR2: LNHNV and YYDKDF (reference sequence). V lost 1 base to trimming and J lost 5 bases; unmatched junction nucleotides: 4.

The CDR3 is CASSVDGAGGKGNTIYF. The CDR3 nucleotides are TGTGCCAGCAGCGTAGATGGGGCAGGGGGCAAGGGAAACACCATATATTTT. The J gene is TRBJ1-3, the V gene TRBV9; the match to TRBD1 covers 8 bases. CDR1 is SGDLS and CDR2 is YYNGEE in the germline V gene. After removal of 0 bases from V and 4 bases from J, the junction contained 9 bases not matched to a gene. The CDR3 runs 17 residues.

The chain is built from TRBV7-6 and TRBJ2-5; 8 nucleotides match TRBD2. This CDR3 region has 15 residues. Trimming at V came to 4 bases and at J to 5 bases, leaving 9 bases not matched to a gene. Germline V gene sequence: CDR1 SGHVS, CDR2 FNYEAQ. The CDR3 region has the DNA TGTGCCAGCAGCTCGGGACTAGGAGGTGGTGAGACCCAGTACTTC. It codes for CASSSGLGGGETQYF.

The V and J genes are TRBV6-6 and TRBJ1-2, with 9 bases fitting TRBD1. The length of the CDR3 is 15 residues. V was clipped by 2 bases and J by 7 bases; unmatched bases: 8. Per the germline V gene, CDR1 is MNHNY and CDR2 is SVGAGI (reference sequence). The CDR3 loop is CASSYPGQGLPGYTF. CDR3 sequence (DNA): TGTGCCAGCAGTTACCCGGGACAGGGCCTCCCTGGCTACACCTTC.